The clone carrying this T cell receptor (beta chain) was found a few times. Its antigen is unknown. As it was prepared, the TCRbeta library received unique molecular identifiers. TCRdb processed the PCR reads anew with MiXCR; each CDR3 protein has one entry. The data show 610,000 or so distinct CDR3 sequences, with around 27% seen just once and just over 35% held by the top ten. Trimming stripped 5 bases from V and 5 bases from J, with 13 bases between. The CDR3 contains 13 residues. Per germline, CDR1 SGHRS and CDR2 YFSETQ. These data originate in a study of T-cell reconstitution after alpha-beta-depleted transplantation in children. Overall study results and limits: Newly generated T cells supplied most T-cell counts and diversity one year post-transplant.

V gene TRBV5-1 combines with J gene TRBJ1-1; D is ambiguous. This clonotype was obtained from a boy less than two years old with Wiskott-Aldrich syndrome, due to receive a stem cell transplant. The sample was PBMCs, taken before TCRalphabeta/CD19-depleted stem cell transplant. Here the CDR3 DNA reads TGCGCCAGCAGGTCGCGGTCAGGAACTGAAGCTTTCTTT. Translating it yields CASRSRSGTEAFF.